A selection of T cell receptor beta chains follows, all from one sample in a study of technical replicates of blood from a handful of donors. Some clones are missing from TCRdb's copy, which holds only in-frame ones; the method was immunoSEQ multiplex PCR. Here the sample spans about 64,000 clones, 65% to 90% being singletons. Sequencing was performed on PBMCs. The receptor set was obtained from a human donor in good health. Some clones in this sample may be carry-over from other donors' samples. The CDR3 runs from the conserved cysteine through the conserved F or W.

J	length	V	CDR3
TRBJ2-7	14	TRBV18	CASSPQRGHYEQYF
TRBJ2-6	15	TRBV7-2	CASSWAPSGANVLTF
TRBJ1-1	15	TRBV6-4	CASSVETGGITEAFF
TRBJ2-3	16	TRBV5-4	CASSALAGATPDTQYF
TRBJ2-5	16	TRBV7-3	CASSLNFQGKGETQYF
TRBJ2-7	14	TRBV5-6	CASSLLAGIHEQYF
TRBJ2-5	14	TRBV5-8	CASSTTGTGETQYF
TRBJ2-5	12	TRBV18	CASSYRRETQYF
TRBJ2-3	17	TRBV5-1	CASSQGTSGRAADTQYF
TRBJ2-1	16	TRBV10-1	CASSGPRRGSYNEQFF
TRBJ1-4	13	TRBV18	CASAQGVNEKLFF
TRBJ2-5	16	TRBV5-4	CASSLQSTGAQETQYF
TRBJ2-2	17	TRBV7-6	CASSLDTLAIKTGELFF
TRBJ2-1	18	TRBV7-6	CASSLVAGTGQAYNEQFF
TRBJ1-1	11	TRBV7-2	CASSLHTEAFF
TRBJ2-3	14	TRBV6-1	CASSVDRGTDTQYF